This T cell receptor (beta chain) came from a study of blood T cell repertoires in COVID-19. Deletions cut 4 bases from V and 3 bases from J, with 25 bases between. This CDR3 comprises 19 residues. Germline V gene lookup returns CDR1 SGHTA and CDR2 FQGNSA. Some clones are missing from TCRdb's copy, which holds only in-frame ones; the method was immunoSEQ multiplex PCR. The repertoire holds 140,000 or so clones, with approximately 80% as singletons. The sequencing input was peripheral blood. The V gene is TRBV7-2, the J gene TRBJ2-1; maybe TRBD2 (6 bases). The source is a human donor in a cohort sampled during active COVID-19. DNA of the CDR3: TGTGCCAGCAGCTCGAGACCTGGGGTGGGGGGAGATAGCTACAATGAGCAGTTCTTC. Its protein is CASSSRPGVGGDSYNEQFF. The full variable domain, rest sourced from reference TRBV7-2 and TRBJ2-1, is GAGVSQSPSNKVTEKGKDVELRCDPISGHTALYWYRQSLGQGLEFLIYFQGNSAPDKSGLPSDRFSAERTGGSVSTLTIQRTQQEDSAVYLCASSSRPGVGGDSYNEQFFGPGTRLTVL.